This T cell receptor (beta chain) was found in a study of blood T cell repertoires in COVID-19. Source study methods: Reference gene primer amplification gave nucleated cell count estimates. Sequenced by immunoSEQ multiplex PCR; TCRdb stores in-frame clones only, minus some. V and J calls and clone size are copied from that table; D and trimming were computed from the DNA. The top ten clones hold 3% of a sample with about 270,000 clones, 88% of them seen once. The CDR3 has 13 residues. Germline-derived CDR1 and CDR2 are SEHNR and FQNEAQ (reference sequence). Trimming cost V 5 bases and J 15 bases; bases outside gene matches: 11. Participants spanned ages about 18 to 95 years and resided in about 25 US areas. Which cohort a participant joined came from the clinical history participants gave. Each recovered donor of Cohort 3 presented with two negative PCRs, clearance, or symptom resolution.

The sample comprised PBMCs or T cells enriched from blood (not recorded which). The rearrangement links TRBV7-9 to TRBJ2-1; TRBD2 aligns across 9 bases. The TCR sequence derives from a woman aged 45-60 years who had recovered from COVID-19. CDR3 amino acids: CASSINPGLAMFF. CDR3 bases: TGTGCCAGCAGCATCAATCCGGGACTAGCCATGTTCTTC.